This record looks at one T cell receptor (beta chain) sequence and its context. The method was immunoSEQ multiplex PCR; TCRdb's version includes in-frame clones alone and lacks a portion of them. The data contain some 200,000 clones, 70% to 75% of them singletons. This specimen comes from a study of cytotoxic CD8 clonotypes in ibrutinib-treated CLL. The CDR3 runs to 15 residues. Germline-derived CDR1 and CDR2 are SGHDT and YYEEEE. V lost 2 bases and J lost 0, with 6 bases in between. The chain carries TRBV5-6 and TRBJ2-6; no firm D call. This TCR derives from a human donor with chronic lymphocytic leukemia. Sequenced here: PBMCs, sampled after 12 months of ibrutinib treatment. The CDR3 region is CASSFGGSGANVLTF. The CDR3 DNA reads TGTGCCAGCAGCTTTGGCGGCTCTGGGGCCAACGTCCTGACTTTC.